These 25 T cell receptor beta chains originate from one sample sequenced in a study of cytomegalovirus exposure and HLA in healthy donors. PCR employed 60 Vbeta and 13 Jbeta primers. Produced via immunoSEQ multiplex PCR; TCRdb's table is partial and in-frame only. The sample includes hundreds of thousands of clones, 70% to 80% of them seen just once. The sequencing input was PBMCs. These receptors originate from a male donor in good health and CMV-seronegative.

The rearrangement uses TRBV10-3 and TRBJ2-3, with 10 bases matching TRBD2. In germline, CDR1 is ENHRY, CDR2 SYGVKD. V lost 5 bases and J lost 2; bases outside the gene matches: 4. CDR3 length: 15 residues. Here the CDR3 reads CAISTGTSATDTQYF. DNA of the CDR3: TGTGCCATCAGTACCGGGACTAGCGCCACAGATACGCAGTATTTT.

The J gene is TRBJ2-7, the V gene TRBV14; D possibly corresponds to TRBD1 (6 bases). The germline gives CDR1 SGHDN, CDR2 FVKESK. V lost 3 bases to trimming and J lost 2 bases, with 11 bases between them. The CDR3 totals 14 residues. As DNA, the CDR3 is TGTGCCAGCAGCCAGTTAGACAGGCCCTACGAGCAGTACTTC. This encodes CASSQLDRPYEQYF. Variable domain in full (rest from reference TRBV14 and TRBJ2-7): EAGVTQFPSHSVIEKGQTVTLRCDPISGHDNLYWYRRVMGKEIKFLLHFVKESKQDESGMPNNRFLAERTGGTYSTLKVQPAELEDSGVYFCASSQLDRPYEQYFGPGTRLTVT.

The chain uses TRBV29-1 and TRBJ1-4, with D possibly TRBD1 on 5 matching bases. Trimming took off 6 bases at V and 7 bases at J, with 9 bases between the two ends. Germline loops: CDR1 SQVTM, CDR2 ANQGSEA. The CDR3 is 11 residues long. The CDR3 DNA is TGCAGCGTGTTTCAGGGTGAAAAACTGTTTTTT. It specifies CSVFQGEKLFF.

Only a few counts were recorded for this clone. The chain has TRBV30 and TRBJ1-1; D remains unclear. The germline V gene has CDR1 GTSNPN and CDR2 SVGIG (reference sequence). V was cut by 0 bases and J by 1 base, with 9 bases left in between. CDR3 length: 14 residues. The CDR3 DNA is TGTGCCTGGAGTGTCCAGGTTTCGAACACTGAAGCTTTCTTT. It yields the protein CAWSVQVSNTEAFF. The variable domain in full, completed from reference TRBV30 and TRBJ1-1, reads SQTIHQWPATLVQPVGSPLSLECTVEGTSNPNLYWYRQAAGRGLQLLFYSVGIGQISSEVPQNLSASRPQDRQFILSSKKLLLSDSGFYLCAWSVQVSNTEAFFGQGTRLTVV.

This rearrangement joins TRBV7-3 to TRBJ2-6; 10 bases line up with TRBD1. Germline V lookup: CDR1 SGHTA, CDR2 FQGTGA. This CDR3 has 16 residues. After removal of 3 bases from V and 4 bases from J, the junction contained 3 bases not matched to a gene. CDR3 region: CASSFGQGEGANVLTF. As DNA, the CDR3 is TGTGCCAGCAGCTTTGGACAGGGGGAGGGGGCCAACGTCCTGACTTTC.

The chain combines TRBV5-1 with TRBJ1-3; TRBD1 aligns across 8 bases. This CDR3 has 18 amino acids. V dropped 1 base and J dropped 0; count of bases not matched to a gene: 9. Looked up from germline, CDR1 is SGHRS and CDR2 is YFSETQ. CDR3 sequence reads: CASSLKGQDSSSGNTIYF. The CDR3 DNA is TGCGCCAGCAGCTTGAAGGGACAGGATTCAAGCTCTGGAAACACCATATATTTT.

V gene TRBV5-4 combines with J gene TRBJ2-5, with D unclear. In germline, CDR1 is SGHNT, CDR2 YYREEE (reference sequence). The CDR3 runs to 15 residues. Trimming shortened V by 3 bases and J by 4 bases, and 16 bases separated the two germline ends. The CDR3: CASSSATKPGETQYF. The CDR3 DNA follows: TGTGCCAGCAGCTCGGCAACTAAACCCGGAGAGACCCAGTACTTC.

For this clone: The identical CDR3 is also encoded by other nucleotide sequences in the sample. The chain uses TRBV5-1 and TRBJ2-7; D perhaps matches TRBD1 (5 bases). Germline V gives CDR1 SGHRS, CDR2 YFSETQ. V lost 0 bases and J 7 bases, leaving 11 bases between the germline ends. CDR3 length equals 13 residues. CDR3 nucleotides: TGCGCCAGCAGCTTGGAAGGGGTAGGGGAGCAGTACTTC. Its protein product is CASSLEGVGEQYF.

The genes are TRBV29-1 and TRBJ1-1; D remains ambiguous. CDR1 SQVTM and CDR2 ANQGSEA come from the germline V gene. The CDR3 consists of 9 residues. V was pared by 6 bases and J by 9 bases, with 8 bases between. Here the CDR3 reads CSVSGKAFF. The CDR3 coding sequence is TGCAGCGTGTCGGGTAAAGCTTTCTTT.

The chain links TRBV5-4 to TRBJ1-1; 8 bases align to TRBD1. Trimming cost V 0 bases and J 8 bases; bases outside gene matches: 18. The CDR3 is made up of 18 amino acids. Germline V lookup: CDR1 SGHNT, CDR2 YYREEE (reference sequence). CDR3 DNA sequence: TGTGCCAGCAGCTTGGAGTCAGGGGGCGCGGTAGGGGACCTCGAAGCTTTCTTT. Translating gives CASSLESGGAVGDLEAFF. The whole variable domain, remainder taken from reference TRBV5-4 and TRBJ1-1, is ETGVTQSPTHLIKTRGQQVTLRCSSQSGHNTVSWYQQALGQGPQFIFQYYREEENGRGNFPPRFSGLQFPNYSSELNVNALELDDSALYLCASSLESGGAVGDLEAFFGQGTRLTVV.

The sample holds a few counts of this clone. The chain links TRBV7-9 to TRBJ2-7; D is ambiguous. Trimming took 5 bases from V and 1 from J, leaving 15 bases between them. CDR1 and CDR2 (germline): SEHNR, FQNEAQ (reference sequence). CDR3 length: 15 amino acids. The CDR3 is CASSQEASSSYEQYF. The DNA of the CDR3 is TGTGCCAGCAGCCAAGAGGCTAGTTCGTCCTACGAGCAGTACTTC.

The chain couples TRBV7-9 to TRBJ1-2, with TRBD1 as a possible D gene (6 bases). Germline values: CDR1 SEHNR, CDR2 FQNEAQ (reference sequence). The ends were cut back, 0 bases at V and 5 bases at J, with 13 bases in the middle. The CDR3 extends over 15 amino acids. The CDR3 spells CASSLASQGLYGYTF. DNA for the CDR3: TGTGCCAGCAGCTTAGCGTCACAGGGATTGTATGGCTACACCTTC.

The chain is built from TRBV12-5 and TRBJ1-5; 7 bases agree with TRBD1. CDR3 length: 19 residues. Germline V gene sequence: CDR1 LGHNT, CDR2 FRNRAP. The junction had 12 bases not matched to a gene; V was cut back by 1 base and J by 0 bases. The CDR3 DNA follows: TGTGCTAGTGGTTTGGCCCCCTCGACAGGGTGCTATAGCAATCAGCCCCAGCATTTT. It codes for CASGLAPSTGCYSNQPQHF.

The genes are TRBV2 and TRBJ1-5; no firm D call. The germline V gene encodes CDR1 SNHLY and CDR2 FYNNEI. This CDR3 spans 14 amino acids. Trimming removed 6 bases from V and 4 bases from J, with 13 bases in between. CDR3 in DNA: TGTGCCAGCAGCGAGGGTAGCGTAAATCAGCCCCAGCATTTT. Translated: CASSEGSVNQPQHF.

This clone has just one count. The J gene is TRBJ2-1, the V gene TRBV29-1; TRBD2 matches 7 bases. Germline loops: CDR1 SQVTM, CDR2 ANQGSEA. V lost 4 bases, J lost 5 bases, and 11 bases stayed unmatched. This CDR3 spans 15 amino acids. CDR3 bases: TGCAGCGTTGGAAACGGACTAGTGGGAGACAATGAGCAGTTCTTC. Translating gives CSVGNGLVGDNEQFF.

The chain links TRBV7-3 to TRBJ2-5; D not resolved. In germline, CDR1 is SGHTA, CDR2 FQGTGA. V was pared by 2 bases and J by 5 bases, with 9 bases between. This CDR3 is built from 13 residues. The DNA of the CDR3 is TGTGCCAGCAGCTTATCGGTAACGGAGACCCAGTACTTC. This sequence encodes CASSLSVTETQYF.

The sample holds one count of this clone. The gene calls are TRBV18 and TRBJ2-5; no clear D. V dropped 6 bases and J dropped 4 bases, with 6 bases sitting between them. The germline CDR1 and CDR2 sequences are KGHSH and LQKENI. CDR3 length equals 11 residues. CDR3 region: CASSLRETQYF. The CDR3 DNA sequence: TGTGCCAGCTCCCTGCGAGAGACCCAGTACTTC.

This clone was seen a handful of times. The rearrangement joins TRBV6-1 to TRBJ1-5; no definite D call. The CDR3 runs to 13 residues. The V end lost 3 bases, the J end lost 4 bases, and 7 bases lay between the germline ends. Looked up from germline, CDR1 is MNHNS and CDR2 is SASEGT. The DNA of the CDR3 is TGTGCCAGCAGTGATCGGGATAATCAGCCCCAGCATTTT. Amino acid sequence: CASSDRDNQPQHF.

The rearrangement links TRBV10-3 to TRBJ2-7, with D possibly being TRBD1 (6 bases). From germline, CDR1 is ENHRY and CDR2 SYGVKD. The CDR3 runs to 13 residues. Between the trimmed V and J ends, which lost 3 bases and 6 bases, there was a span of 12 bases. CDR3 nucleotides: TGTGCCATCAGTGACGGGACACAACCCGAGCAGTACTTC. It codes for CAISDGTQPEQYF.

This chain joins TRBV4-1 and TRBJ2-2; D possibly corresponds to TRBD2 (6 bases). With 5 bases removed from V and 0 bases from J, the gap between germline ends came to 22 bases. The CDR3 length is 19 residues. Germline V lookup: CDR1 MGHRA, CDR2 YSYEKL. The CDR3 DNA reads as TGCGCCAGCAGCACCCGTCGACTGGCGAGCGGGCCGAACACCGGGGAGCTGTTTTTT. This gives the protein CASSTRRLASGPNTGELFF.

CDR3 in amino acids: CASSRTGPRSGANVLTF. The DNA for the CDR3 is TGTGCCAGTAGCAGGACAGGGCCCCGCTCTGGGGCCAACGTCCTGACTTTC. V usage is TRBV19 and J usage is TRBJ2-6; TRBD1 aligns across 8 bases. V lost 6 bases and J lost 0; bases outside the gene matches: 7. The CDR3 extends over 17 amino acids. Germline CDR1 and CDR2: LNHDA and SQIVND (reference sequence).

J is TRBJ1-2 and V is TRBV29-1; D not certain. There are 12 residues in the CDR3. Trimming removed 4 bases from V and 2 bases from J, with 8 bases in between. CDR1 and CDR2 (germline): SQVTM, ANQGSEA. The CDR3 DNA sequence: TGCAGCGTTGGAGACGGGAACTATGGCTACACCTTC. Translation: CSVGDGNYGYTF.

CDR3 DNA sequence: TGTGCCTGTACCGGGACAGGGGATTACTACGAGCAGTACTTC. As protein: CACTGTGDYYEQYF. The chain joins TRBV30 to TRBJ2-5, with TRBD1 identical over 10 bases. The assigned J gene may be wrong: the sequence end matches TRBJ2-7 better. There are 14 residues in the CDR3. Germline CDR1 and CDR2: GTSNPN and SVGIG (reference sequence).

J is TRBJ1-1 and V is TRBV11-2; 7 nucleotides align to TRBD1. The germline gives CDR1 SGHAT, CDR2 FQNNGV. V was clipped by 5 bases and J by 3 bases; unmatched bases: 3. The CDR3 runs to 13 residues. DNA for the CDR3: TGTGCCAGCAGCCATACAGGGGACACTGAAGCTTTCTTT. Its translation is CASSHTGDTEAFF. The variable domain in full, with the rest retrieved from reference TRBV11-2 and TRBJ1-1, is EAGVAQSPRYKIIEKRQSVAFWCNPISGHATLYWYQQILGQGPKLLIQFQNNGVVDDSQLPKDRFSAERLKGVDSTLKIQPAKLEDSAVYLCASSHTGDTEAFFGQGTRLTVV.

The chain couples TRBV4-1 to TRBJ1-2; D is unclear. Germline loops: CDR1 MGHRA, CDR2 YSYEKL. The V and J ends lost 3 bases and 8 bases respectively, with 16 bases between them. The CDR3 extends over 14 amino acids. CDR3: CASSQLGGFYGYTF. The CDR3 DNA reads TGCGCCAGCAGCCAGCTAGGCGGGTTTTACGGCTACACCTTC.